This T cell receptor beta chain was identified during a study of blood T cells in healthy people across ages. Study in general: Through template switching, about one barcoded beta molecule was captured per two T cells, as measured in model experiments. Study-level results: There was a strong correlation between TCR beta diversity and naive T cell percentage.

The second PCR ran roughly 6 to 11 cycles with a sample-barcoded 5' primer and J-beta primers. Using its own MiXCR run on the 5' RACE reads, TCRdb lists one record per CDR3 protein. The sample consists of 650,000 or so distinct CDR3 sequences, roughly half of them appearing once. This clonotype was recorded many times. Its antigen remains unknown. This CDR3 comprises 15 residues. Germline CDR1 reads SEHNR; CDR2 reads FQNEAQ (reference sequence). J was trimmed by 6 bases and V by 5 bases; bases with no gene match: 10. The receptor's source is a woman older than 75 in good health. Material for sequencing was blood. V and J are TRBV7-9 and TRBJ1-5; 7 nucleotides align to TRBD1. CDR3 DNA sequence: TGTGCCAGCAGCCCCTCATCGGGACAGACTCAGCCCCAGCATTTT. Translated, it gives CASSPSSGQTQPQHF.